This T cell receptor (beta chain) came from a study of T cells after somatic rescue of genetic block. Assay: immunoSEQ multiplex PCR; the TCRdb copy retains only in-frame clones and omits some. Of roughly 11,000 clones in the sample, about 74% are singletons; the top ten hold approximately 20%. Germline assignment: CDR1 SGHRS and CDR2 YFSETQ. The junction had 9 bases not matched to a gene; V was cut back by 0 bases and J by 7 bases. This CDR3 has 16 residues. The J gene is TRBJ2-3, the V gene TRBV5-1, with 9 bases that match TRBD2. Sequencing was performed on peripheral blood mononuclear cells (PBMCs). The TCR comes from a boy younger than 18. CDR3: CASSLVASGVGNTQYF. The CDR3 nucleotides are TGCGCCAGCAGCTTGGTGGCTAGCGGGGTGGGAAATACGCAGTATTTT.